Each of the 27 T cell receptor beta chains below was sequenced from the same sample in a study of T cells in localized non-small cell lung cancer. TCRdb's copy holds only in-frame clones and misses some; the assay was immunoSEQ multiplex PCR. This sample has 23,000 or so clones, with approximately 91% found just once. The sample here was peripheral blood mononuclear cells, taken before any cancer treatment. Receptors originate from a male donor aged 60 or over with stage II lung adenocarcinoma.

Only a few counts were recorded for this clone. The rearrangement uses TRBV5-1 and TRBJ1-1; D is perhaps TRBD1 (5 bases). Between the trimmed V and J ends, which lost 2 bases and 8 bases, there was a span of 10 bases. The CDR3 contains 12 residues. Germline V lookup: CDR1 SGHRS, CDR2 YFSETQ. The CDR3 loop is CASSLLTGEAFF. The CDR3 coding sequence is TGCGCCAGCAGCTTACTAACAGGAGAAGCTTTCTTT.

To note about this clone: Other nucleotide sequences in the sample specify the same CDR3. The chain joins TRBV5-1 to TRBJ1-1; D is possibly TRBD1 (5 bases). CDR1 and CDR2 from the germline V gene are SGHRS and YFSETQ. This CDR3 has 14 residues. V lost 2 bases and J 0 bases, leaving 8 bases between the germline ends. The CDR3 nucleotides are TGCGCCAGCAGCTTAGGACAAATGAACACTGAAGCTTTCTTT. Translating it yields CASSLGQMNTEAFF.

In this sample, this clone turned up once. The chain has TRBV5-1 and TRBJ2-3, with TRBD2 matching 12 bases. This CDR3 spans 15 amino acids. V shed 0 bases, J shed 5 bases, and the junction held 1 base outside the gene matches. Germline V gene lookup returns CDR1 SGHRS and CDR2 YFSETQ. In DNA, the CDR3 is TGCGCCAGCAGCTTGGGACTAGCGGGAGTAGATACGCAGTATTTT. This sequence encodes CASSLGLAGVDTQYF.

The rearrangement uses TRBV11-2 and TRBJ1-1; D remains ambiguous. CDR1 is SGHAT, CDR2 FQNNGV, per germline. Trimming removed 2 bases from V and 5 bases from J, with 6 bases in between. CDR3 size: 12 residues. This CDR3 is CASSLTGTEAFF. The CDR3 DNA is TGTGCCAGCAGCTTAACGGGGACTGAAGCTTTCTTT.

This chain's CDR3 is CASSLGRGKGETQYF. The DNA for the CDR3 is TGTGCCAGCAGCTTGGGTCGGGGGAAAGGAGAGACCCAGTACTTC. The chain carries TRBV5-6 and TRBJ2-5; a possible D gene is TRBD2 (6 bases). V was clipped by 0 bases and J by 4 bases, with 13 bases between them. The CDR3 extends over 15 amino acids. Germline loops: CDR1 SGHDT, CDR2 YYEEEE.

This clone was found a few times. The rearrangement links TRBV19 to TRBJ2-2; TRBD2 matches at 12 bases. With V trimmed by 8 bases and J by 6 bases, 4 bases remained unmatched. This CDR3 has 14 amino acids. The germline gives CDR1 LNHDA, CDR2 SQIVND (reference sequence). Here the CDR3 reads CASSRLAGAGELFF. The CDR3 DNA is TGTGCCAGTTCAAGACTAGCGGGAGCCGGGGAGCTGTTTTTT.

The chain uses TRBV2 and TRBJ1-5, with D unclear. V shed 3 bases and J shed 4 bases, with 4 bases lying between them. The CDR3 runs to 12 residues. Germline lookup yields CDR1 SNHLY and CDR2 FYNNEI. The CDR3 region has the DNA TGTGCCAGCAGTGACAGTAATCAGCCCCAGCATTTT. It translates to CASSDSNQPQHF.

V is TRBV4-2 and J is TRBJ2-1; 8 bases agree with TRBD1. Germline CDR1 and CDR2: LGHNA and YNFKEQ. V shed 4 bases and J 0 bases; nucleotides not matched to a gene: 20. The CDR3 loop spans 21 amino acids. CDR3 coding DNA: TGTGCCAGCAGCCTCGGAGGTTTTCCGGGACAGGTAATCGGCTCCTACAATGAGCAGTTCTTC. It is translated as CASSLGGFPGQVIGSYNEQFF.

V and J are TRBV10-3 and TRBJ2-3, with D perhaps matching TRBD2 (5 bases). V lost 7 bases, J lost 0 bases, and 14 bases lay in between. Germline lookup yields CDR1 ENHRY and CDR2 SYGVKD. This CDR3 has 15 amino acids. This chain's CDR3 is CAIKANERSTDTQYF. The CDR3 DNA sequence: TGTGCCATCAAAGCTAATGAGCGGAGCACAGATACGCAGTATTTT.

This chain uses TRBV28 with TRBJ1-3; D unclear. The CDR3 contains 19 residues. V shed 0 bases and J shed 0 bases, with 18 bases lying between them. Looked up from germline, CDR1 is MDHEN and CDR2 is SYDVKM. The CDR3 region is CASSLWDGEMGTSGNTIYF. The CDR3 DNA is TGTGCCAGCAGTTTATGGGACGGGGAGATGGGTACCTCTGGAAACACCATATATTTT.

The chain employs TRBV27 and TRBJ2-7; 7 bases are shared with TRBD2. After removal of 5 bases from V and 2 bases from J, the junction contained 12 bases not matched to a gene. The CDR3 runs to 16 residues. In germline, CDR1 is MNHEY, CDR2 SMNVEV (reference sequence). CDR3 protein: CASSPSAGVRPYEQYF. The CDR3 bases are TGTGCCAGCAGTCCCTCTGCGGGAGTTCGGCCCTACGAGCAGTACTTC.

The chain combines TRBV7-2 with TRBJ1-1, with D unclear. The CDR3 runs to 13 residues. Per the germline V gene, CDR1 is SGHTA and CDR2 is FQGNSA. Deletions cut 5 bases from V and 4 bases from J, with 11 bases between. The chain's CDR3 is CASSKDPLTEAFF. CDR3 DNA: TGTGCCAGCAGCAAAGATCCTCTCACTGAAGCTTTCTTT.

J is TRBJ2-2 and V is TRBV5-5, with a possible D match to TRBD1 (5 bases). Trimming took off 0 bases at V and 8 bases at J, with 17 bases between the two ends. The V gene's germline CDR1 is SGHKS and CDR2 YYEKEE (reference sequence). The CDR3 consists of 16 residues. For the CDR3, the DNA is TGTGCCAGCAGCTTGGCAGGGTTGTCTTTTGTGGGGGAGCTGTTTTTT. The encoded protein is CASSLAGLSFVGELFF.

V gene TRBV19 combines with J gene TRBJ1-2; D not certain. Trimming took off 3 bases at V and 4 bases at J, with 15 bases between the two ends. CDR1 is LNHDA, CDR2 SQIVND, per germline (reference sequence). This CDR3 is built from 15 residues. CDR3 residues: CASSMGGGPIYGYTF. For the CDR3, the DNA is TGTGCCAGTAGTATGGGAGGAGGACCGATCTATGGCTACACCTTC.

With regard to this clone: One junction end does not reproduce the germline sequence, and a read error may be involved. In DNA form, the CDR3 reads TGTGCCGGCCGGGACAGGGACTTC. Translating it yields CAGRDRDF. This rearrangement joins TRBV6-1 to TRBJ2-7, with 9 bases lining up with TRBD1. In germline, CDR1 is MNHNS, CDR2 SASEGT. CDR3 length equals 8 residues.

The V and J genes are TRBV28 and TRBJ1-5; D remains unclear. The V end was cut by 6 bases, the J end by 11 bases, with 14 bases between. From germline, CDR1 is MDHEN and CDR2 SYDVKM. The CDR3 contains 12 residues. This CDR3 reads CASSPQERAQHF. In DNA form, the CDR3 reads TGTGCCAGCAGCCCTCAAGAGAGAGCCCAGCATTTT.

Of note for this clone: It is unclear where the CDR3 begins or ends on the DNA, so no DNA is shown, and the CDR3 is as TCRdb lists it. The chain joins TRBV27 to TRBJ2-2; the table calls TRBD1, which could not be checked here. The CDR3 totals 16 residues, both ends included. Germline V gene lookup returns CDR1 MNHEY and CDR2 SMNVEV (reference sequence). CDR3 region: CASSSSTGGYTGELFF.

Within the sample, this clone is large. J is TRBJ2-2 and V is TRBV14; TRBD2 matches at 10 bases. Germline CDR1 SGHDN, CDR2 FVKESK. The CDR3 loop spans 16 amino acids. Trimming took 6 bases from V and 7 from J; bases not matched to a gene: 11. The CDR3 here is CASRSWASGSDGELFF. In DNA, the CDR3 is TGTGCCAGCAGGAGTTGGGCTAGCGGGAGTGACGGGGAGCTGTTTTTT.

This clone was recorded once. The rearrangement uses TRBV4-2 and TRBJ1-6, with no clear D. The germline V gene encodes CDR1 LGHNA and CDR2 YNFKEQ. This CDR3 contains 15 residues. The V end was cut by 2 bases, the J end by 10 bases, with 15 bases between. The CDR3 nucleotides read TGTGCCAGCAGCCAAAACCTGGGAGGTGGGTCACCCCTCCACTTT. It translates to CASSQNLGGGSPLHF.

The V and J genes are TRBV5-1 and TRBJ2-2, with 8 bases aligning to TRBD2. CDR3 length equals 14 residues. Germline V gives CDR1 SGHRS, CDR2 YFSETQ. J gave up 6 bases and V 0 bases, and 1 base lay outside the gene matches. The CDR3 reads CASSLAGGAGELFF. CDR3 bases: TGCGCCAGCAGCTTGGCCGGGGGGGCCGGGGAGCTGTTTTTT.

J is TRBJ2-3 and V is TRBV7-2, with TRBD2 identical over 11 bases. This CDR3 spans 17 amino acids. Germline CDR1 and CDR2: SGHTA and FQGNSA. With 0 bases clipped from V and 0 bases from J, the junction kept 2 bases outside the gene matches. CDR3 sequence reads: CASSLALAGGSTDTQYF. Written as DNA, the CDR3 is TGTGCCAGCAGCTTAGCGTTAGCGGGAGGGAGCACAGATACGCAGTATTTT.

The chain combines TRBV18 with TRBJ2-2; D unresolved. Germline V gene lookup returns CDR1 KGHSH and CDR2 LQKENI. The CDR3 consists of 15 residues. Trimming left V 6 bases short and J 1 base short, with 12 bases between. CDR3 loop: CASSWGQQNTGELFF. The CDR3 DNA follows: TGTGCCAGCTCTTGGGGTCAGCAGAACACCGGGGAGCTGTTTTTT.

The chain employs TRBV19 and TRBJ2-7; weak D call: TRBD2 (5 bases). Germline loops: CDR1 LNHDA, CDR2 SQIVND (reference sequence). CDR3 length: 14 residues. V lost 1 base and J lost 6, with 13 bases in between. CDR3 loop: CASSIVASSGEQYF. In DNA form, the CDR3 reads TGTGCCAGTAGTATAGTAGCTAGCTCGGGCGAGCAGTACTTC.

The V gene is TRBV7-8, the J gene TRBJ2-1, with D perhaps TRBD2 (5 bases). CDR3 length equals 17 residues. The V gene's germline CDR1 is SGHVS and CDR2 FQNEAQ. The V end was cut by 3 bases, the J end by 9 bases, with 24 bases between. CDR3 sequence reads: CASSFWFGRVASLEQFF. CDR3 DNA: TGTGCCAGCAGCTTCTGGTTTGGGCGGGTTGCATCCCTTGAGCAGTTCTTC.

The V and J genes are TRBV5-1 and TRBJ2-2; 7 bases are shared with TRBD1. J gave up 0 bases and V 4 bases, and 3 bases lay outside the gene matches. The CDR3 runs 15 residues. Germline assignment: CDR1 SGHRS and CDR2 YFSETQ. This chain's CDR3 is CASSPGTANTGELFF. The DNA for the CDR3 is TGCGCCAGCAGCCCCGGGACAGCGAACACCGGGGAGCTGTTTTTT.

The chain has TRBV4-2 and TRBJ1-3; tentative D call: TRBD1 (5 bases). The germline V gene has CDR1 LGHNA and CDR2 YNFKEQ. The CDR3 has 16 residues. V dropped 1 base and J dropped 1 base, with 11 bases sitting between them. The chain's CDR3 is CASSQAGRDSGNTIYF. Written as DNA, the CDR3 is TGTGCCAGCAGCCAAGCGGGCAGGGATTCTGGAAACACCATATATTTT.

In DNA, the CDR3 is TGTGCCAGCAGTTCAGTCAGCCCAGGGGCGGTTAATGAAAAACTGTTTTTT. Its protein is CASSSVSPGAVNEKLFF. V and J are TRBV28 and TRBJ1-4; TRBD1 is a possible D gene (6 bases). The V gene lost 4 bases and the J gene lost 4 bases, with 19 bases spanning the gap. CDR3 length: 17 residues. Germline CDR1 and CDR2: MDHEN and SYDVKM.